The rows below give T cell receptor beta chains drawn from one sample of a study of shared clonotypes between healthy human individuals. Repertoires were generated with immunoSEQ multiplex PCR, while TCRdb's copy carries only in-frame clones and drops some. The table lists under 1,900,000 clones, around 98.5% of them singletons. Sequenced material: naive CD4+ T cells sorted from blood. The receptors derive from a man between 25 and 39 years old in good health. Both conserved end residues are part of each CDR3. Fields, in order: J gene, V gene, CDR3 protein.

J: TRBJ2-3
V: TRBV9
CDR3: CASSGRLAVTDTQYF

J: TRBJ1-2
V: TRBV6-1
CDR3: CASSERSPGVLTPRGDGYTF

J: TRBJ1-2
V: TRBV6-5
CDR3: CASSSDRTLYYGYTF

J: TRBJ2-3
V: TRBV20-1
CDR3: CSVKAGHTQYF

J: TRBJ2-3
V: TRBV7-6
CDR3: CASSLAVVGPSTDTQYF

J: TRBJ2-1
V: TRBV5-1
CDR3: CASSTGPRSYNEQFF

J: TRBJ2-7
V: TRBV5-1
CDR3: CASSLGNTYEQYF

J: TRBJ1-4
V: TRBV5-5
CDR3: CASSPEVGGPGEKLFF

J: TRBJ1-1
V: TRBV7-8
CDR3: CASSFGRENTEAFF

J: TRBJ2-7
V: TRBV7-2
CDR3: CASSFPKRDSSYEQYF

J: TRBJ1-1
V: TRBV6-4
CDR3: CASRAGTGATEAFF

J: TRBJ2-1
V: TRBV12-5
CDR3: CASAKLQGHEQFF

J: TRBJ1-5
V: TRBV7-9
CDR3: CASSPTSNQPQHF

J: TRBJ1-2
V: TRBV9
CDR3: CASSSRATGNYGYTF

J: TRBJ1-1
V: TRBV15
CDR3: CATSRDPAGNTEAFF

J: TRBJ2-7
V: TRBV11-2
CDR3: CASSSRGTGVSYEQYF

J: TRBJ2-3
V: TRBV5-1
CDR3: CASSPRPPPSSTDTQYF

J: TRBJ2-5
V: TRBV18
CDR3: CASSTGLAGGSQETQYF

J: TRBJ1-4
V: TRBV27
CDR3: CASSWAAATNEKLFF

J: TRBJ1-2
V: TRBV6-1
CDR3: CASSEVRDHGYTF

J: TRBJ2-3
V: TRBV5-4
CDR3: CASSPSFQGPLISDTQYF

J: TRBJ1-3
V: TRBV7-9
CDR3: CASSLSNSGNTIYF